The subject of this entry is one TCR beta chain. Its antigen remains unidentified. The input lacks base qualities; no much larger clone sits a single base away. This sample was included in a study of cytomegalovirus exposure and HLA in healthy donors (dated by TCRdb to between 2016 and 2019). At the level of the whole study: A later analysis indicated that the 120 validation repertoires were generated on the platform also employed for the 666 repertoires of the first cohort. The study aimed to test whether signatures of past pathogen exposure could be identified by cataloging public T cell receptors. In addition to the first cohort of 500 to 850 subjects, a separate validation cohort of about 120 different subjects was used. The study combined high-throughput TCR immunosequencing, statistical association of individual TCRs with disease status, and machine learning to predict cytomegalovirus infection status. Results and caveats for the whole study, not just this receptor: A later analysis lacked HLA typing for the validation cohort, so it scored co-occurrence in that cohort across all 120 repertoires. In vitro tests confirmed that three of the cytomegalovirus-associated TCR beta chains recognize cytomegalovirus antigens. A total of fewer than 200 TCR beta chains were listed by the study as associated with cytomegalovirus. In both the original and validation cohorts, the classifier was reported to diagnose cytomegalovirus status with high specificity and sensitivity. Subsequent analysis determined that TCRs grouped into clusters in the first cohort also showed a tendency toward co-occurrence across the roughly 110 validation repertoires, and 94% of cluster scores exceeded 0. The authors suggested that the approach could potentially be extended to other disease states and immunological phenotypes. Across donors, most TCR sequences were observed very rarely, whereas some public TCRs were present in many individuals.

The donors belonged to the validation cohort of about 120 subjects, which was separate from the roughly 680-subject first cohort. The method behind the library was the immunoSEQ multiplex PCR assay. The published analysis was carried out like this. A statistical classification framework was built for diagnosing cytomegalovirus status from the catalog of TCR beta chain sequences. Here the immuneACCESS table is served through TCRdb, limited to in-frame sequences with V and J called. Missing clones are a known gap in these copies; in checked studies unresolved V genes cover under half, and the rest lacks a known reason. That table gives V, J and clone size, and the DNA gave D and trimming. This sample holds roughly 330,000 clones; about 85% were observed only once. The ten largest clones capture 1.2% of the sample. The CDR3 spans 16 residues, from the cysteine through the phenylalanine. Solely the CDR3 DNA is kept, with 48 bases framed from the first base. Looking up the germline V gene yields CDR1 SGHDT and CDR2 YYEEEE. V is cut back by 4 bases and J by 5 bases, with 9 bases in the junction unmatched.

The sample was PBMCs. The sequence is built from TRBV5-6 and TRBJ2-5; 12 junctional bases match TRBD2. The clonotype originates from a woman aged 25-40 years in good health and CMV-seropositive. The CDR3 region: CASSRASGGAVETQYF. The sequence in DNA is TGTGCCAGCAGCAGGGCTAGCGGGGGGGCAGTGGAGACCCAGTACTTC.